A single sample gave rise to the 13 T cell receptor beta chains below, sequenced in a study of blood T cell repertoires in COVID-19. Clones were read by immunoSEQ multiplex PCR, and TCRdb kept only the in-frame ones, dropping some. The sample has about 270,000 clones; about 90% are singletons. Sequencing was carried out using PBMCs or T cells enriched from blood (not recorded which). Receptors were obtained from a woman in her 30s with acute COVID-19.

The gene calls are TRBV7-2 and TRBJ2-7; 8 nucleotides match TRBD1. CDR1 is SGHTA, CDR2 FQGNSA, per germline. CDR3 length: 15 residues. J lost 3 bases, V lost 5 bases, and 9 bases had no gene match. CDR3 loop: CASSPQTGVVYEQYF. As DNA, the CDR3 is TGTGCCAGCAGCCCTCAGACAGGGGTTGTCTACGAGCAGTACTTC.

In this sample, this clone turned up once. The chain links TRBV7-2 to TRBJ2-2; D uncertain. Between the trimmed V and J ends, which lost 4 bases and 1 base, there was a span of 7 bases. The CDR3 sequence is 14 residues long. Germline loops: CDR1 SGHTA, CDR2 FQGNSA. The CDR3 spells CASSSRQNTGELFF. In DNA form, the CDR3 reads TGTGCCAGCAGCTCAAGACAGAACACCGGGGAGCTGTTTTTT.

The rearrangement links TRBV11-2 to TRBJ1-3; D is unresolved. CDR3 length equals 12 residues. Deletions cut 8 bases from V and 0 bases from J, with 5 bases between. Germline V lookup: CDR1 SGHAT, CDR2 FQNNGV. The CDR3 nucleotides are TGTGCCAGCGGAGCCTCTGGAAACACCATATATTTT. It codes for CASGASGNTIYF.

This clone was picked up one time. The junction differs from germline at one of its ends, possibly a read error. The rearrangement uses TRBV12-5 and TRBJ1-1, with 7 bases identical to TRBD1. This CDR3 spans 17 amino acids. CDR1 LGHNT and CDR2 FRNRAP come from the germline V gene. The DNA for the CDR3 is TGTGCTAGTGCTTTGGGGGGACAGCTAAACATGAACACTGAAGCTTTCTTT. This gives the protein CASALGGQLNMNTEAFF.

V is TRBV6-6 and J is TRBJ2-7, with D maybe TRBD2 (5 bases). Germline V gene lookup returns CDR1 MNHNY and CDR2 SVGAGI (reference sequence). This CDR3 contains 16 residues. V gave up 8 bases and J gave up 5 bases, with 25 bases separating them. CDR3 DNA sequence: TGTGCCAGCCACTCCATCCCCAGCGTAGCGCGGAACGAGCAGTACTTC. Translating it yields CASHSIPSVARNEQYF.

CDR3 sequence (DNA): TGTGCCACGGACAGGGACAACTCTGGAAACACCATATATTTT. This gives the protein CATDRDNSGNTIYF. The chain combines TRBV7-9 with TRBJ1-3, with 8 bases lining up with TRBD1. CDR1 is SEHNR and CDR2 is FQNEAQ in the germline V gene (reference sequence). The CDR3 spans 14 residues. The trim removed 10 bases at V and 0 bases at J, leaving 5 bases unmatched.

This clone appeared a single time. The rearrangement links TRBV6-6 to TRBJ1-2, with 8 positions matching TRBD1. This CDR3 has 15 amino acids. The junction had 9 bases not matched to a gene; V was cut back by 5 bases and J by 4 bases. Germline loops: CDR1 MNHNY, CDR2 SVGAGI (reference sequence). CDR3 DNA: TGTGCCAGCAGTAAACCGTTGGACAGGGCCTATGGCTACACCTTC. Its translation is CASSKPLDRAYGYTF.

This chain connects TRBV6-5 to TRBJ1-1; D is undetermined. Germline V gene lookup returns CDR1 MNHEY and CDR2 SVGAGI. Trimming removed 6 bases at V and 0 bases at J, with 14 bases between. The CDR3 has 15 amino acids. The chain's CDR3 is CASRVGGQMNTEAFF. CDR3 DNA sequence: TGTGCCAGCAGGGTCGGCGGCCAGATGAACACTGAAGCTTTCTTT.

This clone was counted a few times. J is TRBJ1-2 and V is TRBV25-1, with TRBD1 identical over 8 bases. Germline V gives CDR1 MGHDK, CDR2 SYGVNS. The V gene end was trimmed by 5 bases and the J gene end by 4 bases; junction bases not matched to a gene: 9. This CDR3 is 15 amino acids long. DNA for the CDR3: TGTGCCAGCAGTCCTACAGGGGGGCAAGGCTATGGCTACACCTTC. This encodes CASSPTGGQGYGYTF.

The V call is TRBV29-1, the J call TRBJ2-7; D possibly corresponds to TRBD2 (6 bases). The length of the CDR3 is 13 residues. Germline assignment: CDR1 SQVTM and CDR2 ANQGSEA. The V end was cut by 7 bases, the J end by 3 bases, with 16 bases between. The chain's CDR3 is CSALLANVYEQYF. CDR3 coding DNA: TGCAGCGCGCTTCTAGCGAACGTCTACGAGCAGTACTTC.

The chain uses TRBV21-1 and TRBJ1-3; the D segment call TRBD1 is taken from the table without a DNA check. TRBV21-1 is reported as a pseudogene. This CDR3 has 18 residues. The CDR3 here is CASSDRDRGALLGNTIYF. The CDR3 region has the DNA TGTGCCAGCAGCGATCGGGACAGGGGGGCTTTGTTGGGAAACACCATATATTTT.

This clone is a singleton in its sample. The chain links TRBV12-5 to TRBJ1-4, with a possible D match to TRBD1 (6 bases). Germline lookup yields CDR1 LGHNT and CDR2 FRNRAP. The CDR3 has 17 amino acids. V lost 0 bases and J lost 6, with 17 bases in between. The CDR3 bases are TGTGCTAGTGGTTTGGTACACAGGCCAGGGGTTGATGAAAAACTGTTTTTT. It codes for CASGLVHRPGVDEKLFF.

The chain carries TRBV7-9 and TRBJ1-1; D is undetermined. Germline V gene sequence: CDR1 SEHNR, CDR2 FQNEAQ (reference sequence). The CDR3 spans 14 residues. Trimming stripped 8 bases from V and 6 bases from J, with 19 bases between. CDR3 DNA: TGTGCCAGCGGCGAGGGAGAGTCTAGCTCTGAAGCTTTCTTT. Residues: CASGEGESSSEAFF.